Listed below are T cell receptor beta chains from one sample, sequenced in a study of CD8 T cells in ankylosing spondylitis. Via MiXCR, TCRdb re-called the 5' RACE reads, giving one row per CDR3 protein. The table lists about 250,000 distinct CDR3 sequences, under 20% of them singletons. The sequenced material came from blood, either unsorted or a sorted T cell fraction (not recorded which). The receptors stem from a male donor with ankylosing spondylitis or in good health (not recorded which). Both conserved end residues are part of each CDR3. A D gene is named only where the DNA matches it firmly. A row's size may be missing; if present it is once, few, many or a size class.

d_call	v_call	clone_size	j_call	cdr3_aa	cdr3_nt
TRBD1	TRBV20-1	few	TRBJ2-7	CSAGDRGTYEQYF	TGCAGTGCTGGTGACAGGGGAACGTACGAGCAGTACTTC
-	TRBV28	-	TRBJ1-5	CASRTKGVGNQPQHF	TGTGCCAGCAGGACGAAGGGGGTTGGTAATCAGCCCCAGCATTTT
TRBD2	TRBV20-1	medium-sized	TRBJ2-7	CSARADSGNGYEQYF	TGCAGTGCTAGAGCCGATAGCGGGAATGGCTACGAGCAGTACTTC
TRBD1	TRBV9	-	TRBJ1-2	CASSTPGGRDGYTF	TGTGCCAGCAGCACACCAGGGGGTAGGGATGGCTACACCTTC
-	TRBV19	-	TRBJ2-1	CASSPGLGYNEQFF	TGTGCCAGCAGTCCGGGACTCGGGTACAATGAGCAGTTCTTC
-	TRBV29-1	few	TRBJ2-1	CSVEGGGRGAEQFF	TGCAGCGTTGAAGGTGGCGGACGGGGGGCTGAGCAGTTCTTC
-	TRBV14	-	TRBJ2-5	CASSRTLGWRGETQYF	TGTGCCAGCAGCCGCACCCTAGGGTGGCGAGGAGAGACCCAGTACTTC
-	TRBV9	few	TRBJ2-1	CASSVAGPVLNNEQFF	TGTGCCAGCAGCGTAGCTGGGCCAGTATTGAACAATGAGCAGTTCTTC
-	TRBV20-1	-	TRBJ2-5	CSAPTVMSTQYF	TGCAGTGCCCCCACCGTGATGTCGACCCAGTACTTC
-	TRBV21-1	-	TRBJ2-6	CASSVRQVSGANVLTF	TGTGCCAGCAGCGTTCGACAGGTCTCTGGGGCCAACGTCCTGACTTTC
-	TRBV19	few	TRBJ2-7	CASSSESGINEQYF	TGTGCCAGTAGCTCTGAGTCGGGTATCAACGAGCAGTACTTC
TRBD1	TRBV5-1	few	TRBJ1-2	CASSPRDRGGYTF	TGCGCCAGCAGCCCCCGGGACAGGGGTGGCTACACCTTC
-	TRBV12-3/TRBV12-4	-	TRBJ2-1	CASRYDLYNEQFF	TGTGCCAGCAGGTATGACCTGTACAATGAGCAGTTCTTC
TRBD2	TRBV5-1	few	TRBJ2-1	CASSAGLALGGYEQFF	TGCGCCAGCAGCGCGGGACTAGCGCTGGGTGGGTATGAGCAGTTCTTC
TRBD2	TRBV12-3/TRBV12-4	-	TRBJ2-2	CASSVGEGRAGELFF	TGTGCCAGCAGCGTGGGGGAGGGGAGGGCCGGGGAGCTGTTTTTT
TRBD2	TRBV28	-	TRBJ2-1	CASSLSPSGLAGDEQFF	TGTGCCAGCAGTTTATCCCCCTCGGGACTAGCGGGAGATGAGCAGTTCTTC
-	TRBV12-3/TRBV12-4	many	TRBJ2-7	CASSSINLADEQYF	TGTGCCAGCAGTTCCATCAACCTTGCGGACGAGCAGTACTTC
-	TRBV29-1	few	TRBJ2-2	CSVTGRSNTGELFF	TGCAGCGTTACTGGGAGGTCGAACACCGGGGAGCTGTTTTTT
-	TRBV19	few	TRBJ2-1	CASSTQGTYNEQFF	TGTGCCAGTAGTACGCAGGGAACCTACAATGAGCAGTTCTTC
-	TRBV29-1	many	TRBJ2-1	CSVRDNEQFF	TGCAGCGTTCGAGACAATGAGCAGTTCTTC
-	TRBV6-5	many	TRBJ2-3	CASSYDASTDTQYF	TGTGCCAGCAGTTACGATGCTAGCACAGATACGCAGTATTTT
TRBD2	TRBV13	-	TRBJ2-7	CASSSSGVTYEQYF	TGTGCCAGCAGCTCTAGCGGGGTAACCTACGAGCAGTACTTC
-	TRBV5-6	few	TRBJ2-3	CASSWETDTQYF	TGTGCCAGCAGCTGGGAAACAGATACGCAGTATTTT
-	TRBV20-1	-	TRBJ2-3	CSARRWTANTDTQYF	TGCAGTGCTAGACGGTGGACAGCGAACACAGATACGCAGTATTTT
TRBD1	TRBV20-1	few	TRBJ2-7	CSARDQRDRGLRYEQYF	TGCAGTGCTAGAGATCAAAGGGACAGGGGACTTCGCTACGAGCAGTACTTC
-	TRBV20-1	-	TRBJ1-6	CSARQAGNRPYNSPLHF	TGCAGTGCTAGACAAGCAGGGAATCGCCCCTATAATTCACCCCTCCACTTT
-	TRBV12-3/TRBV12-4	many	TRBJ2-1	CASSSGTSSYNEQFF	TGTGCCAGCAGTTCCGGGACATCTTCCTACAATGAGCAGTTCTTC
-	TRBV10-2	-	TRBJ2-1	CASREDYRSDNEQFF	TGCGCCAGCAGGGAGGACTACCGCTCCGACAATGAGCAGTTCTTC
-	TRBV4-3	-	TRBJ2-7	CASSQDADDSYEQYF	TGCGCCAGCAGCCAAGATGCGGACGACTCCTACGAGCAGTACTTC
TRBD2	TRBV29-1	few	TRBJ2-1	CSVPRSGLAGEEQFF	TGCAGCGTTCCCCGTTCGGGACTAGCGGGAGAGGAGCAGTTCTTC
-	TRBV15	few	TRBJ2-1	CATSRDHILVFNEQFF	TGTGCCACCAGCAGAGATCATATACTAGTTTTCAATGAGCAGTTCTTC
-	TRBV7-2	few	TRBJ2-5	CASSPWPLETQYF	TGTGCCAGCAGCCCCTGGCCTCTGGAGACCCAGTACTTC
TRBD1	TRBV2	-	TRBJ2-7	CASRGPGQGYEQYF	TGTGCCAGCAGGGGACCGGGACAGGGCTACGAGCAGTACTTC
TRBD1	TRBV5-1	-	TRBJ1-4	CASSLSGQDNEKLFF	TGCGCCAGCAGCTTATCGGGACAGGATAATGAAAAACTGTTTTTT
-	TRBV4-2	many	TRBJ1-4	CASSQEGQRAEKLFF	TGTGCCAGCAGCCAAGAAGGCCAGCGCGCTGAAAAACTGTTTTTT
TRBD2	TRBV5-8	few	TRBJ2-1	CASGLTSGSYEQFF	TGTGCCAGCGGTTTGACTAGCGGGAGCTATGAGCAGTTCTTC
-	TRBV21-1	few	TRBJ2-1	CASSIAGDYNEQFF	TGTGCCAGCAGCATAGCGGGAGACTACAATGAGCAGTTCTTC
-	TRBV7-2	-	TRBJ2-7	CASSQVGTNYEQYF	TGTGCCAGCAGTCAAGTTGGGACGAACTACGAGCAGTACTTC
TRBD1	TRBV12-3/TRBV12-4	-	TRBJ2-3	CASSTSGQGTDTQYF	TGTGCCAGCAGTACCAGCGGACAGGGGACAGATACGCAGTATTTT
TRBD1	TRBV29-1	-	TRBJ2-7	CSVIKSLTGTGRPSYEQYF	TGCAGCGTTATCAAATCCCTGACCGGGACAGGGCGTCCCTCCTACGAGCAGTACTTC
TRBD2	TRBV20-1	-	TRBJ2-3	CSAPKRELVDTQYF	TGCAGTGCTCCGAAGCGGGAATTGGTAGATACGCAGTATTTT
-	TRBV7-9	few	TRBJ1-3	CASSLDGSSGNTIYF	TGTGCCAGCAGCTTAGACGGGAGCTCTGGAAACACCATATATTTT
-	TRBV6-1	many	TRBJ2-2	CASSSHRRGGVNTGELFF	TGTGCCAGCAGCTCCCATCGAAGGGGGGGTGTTAACACCGGGGAGCTGTTTTTT
-	TRBV11-1	few	TRBJ2-5	CASTALGPGSEIQETQYF	TGTGCCAGCACAGCTTTGGGTCCCGGTAGCGAGATCCAAGAGACCCAGTACTTC
TRBD2	TRBV29-1	-	TRBJ2-1	CSVETSGRPEQFF	TGCAGCGTCGAGACTAGCGGGAGGCCTGAGCAGTTCTTC
TRBD1	TRBV7-9	few	TRBJ2-7	CASSSTGGEVEQYF	TGTGCCAGCAGCTCGACAGGGGGCGAGGTCGAGCAGTACTTC
TRBD2	TRBV6-2/TRBV6-3	few	TRBJ2-1	CASRASGRFDEQFF	TGTGCCAGCAGGGCTAGCGGGAGGTTCGATGAGCAGTTCTTC
-	TRBV6-1	-	TRBJ1-6	CATHSGPVNSPLHF	TGTGCCACCCATTCCGGGCCCGTTAATTCACCCCTCCACTTT
TRBD1	TRBV25-1	few	TRBJ2-7	CASSEGTGFYEQYF	TGTGCCAGCAGTGAGGGGACAGGGTTCTACGAGCAGTACTTC
TRBD2	TRBV5-1	-	TRBJ2-7	CASRSGGGGYEQYF	TGCGCCAGCAGATCTGGGGGGGGAGGATACGAGCAGTACTTC
TRBD1	TRBV12-3/TRBV12-4	few	TRBJ2-7	CASSYGQGGSYEQYF	TGTGCCAGCAGTTACGGACAGGGGGGCTCCTACGAGCAGTACTTC
TRBD2	TRBV27	few	TRBJ2-7	CASSWTSGSPSYEQYF	TGTGCCAGCAGTTGGACTAGCGGGAGTCCATCCTACGAGCAGTACTTC
-	TRBV7-6	-	TRBJ2-3	CASSLTPRGEGDGTDTQYF	TGTGCCAGCAGCTTAACCCCCAGGGGAGAGGGAGATGGGACAGATACGCAGTATTTT